This T cell receptor (beta chain) stems from a study of shared clonotypes between healthy human individuals. Study-level information: The cohort comprised a couple of women and a few men. Their ages spanned 18 to 49 years.

Germline V gene data show CDR1 as MDHEN and CDR2 as SYDVKM. The CDR3 runs 14 residues. In the authors' workflow: For the immunoSEQ data, sequences were junction-only without quality scores, so filtering differed. The method was immunoSEQ multiplex PCR; TCRdb's version includes in-frame clones alone and lacks a portion of them. V and J calls and clone size come straight from that table; D and trimming were deduced from the DNA. The table lists a few hundred thousand clones, about 80% of them singletons. As regards this clone: Sequence at one end of the junction differs from germline and may be a read error.

Material: PBMCs. The clonotype originates from a woman aged 40 to 50 in good health. Some clones in this sample may be carry-over from other donors' samples. J is TRBJ2-7 and V is TRBV28; maybe TRBD1 (6 bases). CDR3 in amino acids: CASTTHRVSSEQYF. DNA for the CDR3: TGTGCCAGCACCACCCACAGGGTCTCCTCCGAGCAGTACTTC. The entire variable domain, with the rest obtained from reference TRBV28 and TRBJ2-7, is as follows: DVKVTQSSRYLVKRTGEKVFLECVQDMDHENMFWYRQDPGLGLRLIYFSYDVKMKEKGDIPEGYSVSREKKERFSLILESASTNQTSMYLCASTTHRVSSEQYFGPGTRLTVT.